This TCR beta chain was retrieved from a study of CD8 T cells in Susac syndrome. With random hexamers, reverse transcription was performed on about 0.5 to 1 ug of RNA. One entry per CDR3 protein results from TCRdb running MiXCR on the immunoSEQ multiplex PCR reads. The sample lists 130,000 or so distinct CDR3 sequences, 96% occurring once. The sequence derives from a human donor with Susac syndrome. The sequenced sample was CD4+ T cells from PBMCs.

CDR3 amino acids: CSVEVRGQNTEAFF. The CDR3 coding sequence is TGCAGCGTTGAAGTCAGGGGCCAGAACACTGAAGCTTTCTTT. The chain recombines TRBV29-1 with TRBJ1-1; a possible D gene is TRBD1 (6 bases). CDR1 SQVTM and CDR2 ANQGSEA come from the germline V gene. CDR3 length equals 14 residues. V lost 1 base to trimming and J lost 1 base, with 10 bases between them.